Listed below are T cell receptor beta chains from one sample, sequenced in a study of blood T cells in healthy people across ages. Each CDR3 protein is one row after TCRdb ran MiXCR on the 5' RACE reads. The sample shows hundreds of thousands of distinct CDR3 sequences, about 51% of them seen only once. What was sequenced was blood. The receptors here all came from an elderly woman in good health. Each CDR3 is given with its conserved first and last residue. A D gene is named only where the DNA matches it firmly. Size tells how often a clone was seen (once, few, many) or the class of an expanded clone, and some rows leave it out.

TRBD1	TRBV20-1	TRBJ1-6	many	CSARDIGTVYNSPLHF	TGCAGTGCTAGAGATATCGGGACAGTCTATAATTCACCCCTCCACTTT
NA	TRBV28	TRBJ2-5	NA	CASSLGGGNRNEQYF	TGTGCCAGCAGTCTAGGGGGGGGGAATAGGAATGAGCAGTACTTC
NA	TRBV7-9	TRBJ2-6	many	CASSLLAGANVLTF	TGTGCCAGCAGCCTTCTGGCTGGGGCCAACGTCCTGACTTTC
TRBD1	TRBV29-1	TRBJ2-5	many	CSVEAQGVGETQYF	TGCAGCGTTGAAGCACAGGGGGTAGGAGAGACCCAGTACTTC
NA	TRBV2	TRBJ1-6	once	CANRANNSPLHF	TGTGCCAACAGGGCCAATAATTCACCCCTCCACTTT
NA	TRBV5-5	TRBJ2-3	NA	CASSSGTQTDTQYF	TGTGCCAGCAGCTCTGGGACCCAGACGGATACGCAGTATTTT
NA	TRBV7-2	TRBJ2-1	NA	CASRTTGGSTGNEQFF	TGTGCCAGCAGAACCACCGGGGGCTCCACGGGTAATGAGCAGTTCTTC
TRBD2	TRBV6-1	TRBJ2-7	few	CASSDLGGKDLYEQYF	TGTGCCAGCAGTGACCTGGGGGGGAAAGACCTCTACGAGCAGTACTTC
NA	TRBV12-3/TRBV12-4	TRBJ1-5	NA	CASSTRPGSPQHF	TGTGCCAGCAGCACGCGCCCGGGATCTCCCCAGCATTTT
NA	TRBV6-5	TRBJ2-7	NA	CASAPSGYYEQYF	TGTGCCAGCGCACCATCGGGGTACTACGAGCAGTACTTC
TRBD2	TRBV11-2	TRBJ2-3	NA	CASRFFGRGFSDTQYF	TGTGCCAGCAGGTTCTTTGGGCGGGGGTTTTCAGATACGCAGTATTTT
NA	TRBV5-1	TRBJ2-5	many	CASSLDRRAETQYF	TGCGCCAGCAGCTTGGATAGGAGGGCAGAGACCCAGTACTTC
NA	TRBV10-3	TRBJ2-7	many	CATTDGYSYEQYF	TGTGCCACCACCGACGGTTACTCCTACGAGCAGTACTTC
NA	TRBV7-9	TRBJ2-5	many	CASSQWTLQETQYF	TGTGCCAGCAGCCAATGGACTCTTCAAGAGACCCAGTACTTC
TRBD2	TRBV28	TRBJ2-1	NA	CASSSPGGAQGNEQFF	TGTGCCAGCAGTTCACCCGGGGGGGCCCAGGGGAATGAGCAGTTCTTC
NA	TRBV18	TRBJ2-1	few	CASSSGVGYDNEQFF	TGTGCCAGCTCATCAGGAGTGGGGTATGATAATGAGCAGTTCTTC
TRBD2	TRBV4-1	TRBJ2-1	NA	CASRLAGGVSYNEQFF	TGCGCCAGCAGACTAGCGGGGGGAGTCTCCTACAATGAGCAGTTCTTC
NA	TRBV28	TRBJ2-7	NA	CASSLRAGDLNSYEQYF	TGTGCCAGCAGTTTAAGAGCAGGGGATTTGAATTCCTACGAGCAGTACTTC
TRBD1	TRBV6-6	TRBJ2-1	NA	CASTIGTGFNEQFF	TGTGCCAGCACGATCGGGACAGGGTTTAATGAGCAGTTCTTC
NA	TRBV7-2	TRBJ2-3	NA	CASSLETYTDTQYF	TGTGCCAGCAGCTTAGAGACTTACACAGATACGCAGTATTTT
NA	TRBV14	TRBJ2-3	NA	CASSQDYGRRDTDTQYF	TGTGCCAGCAGCCAAGATTATGGTCGCAGAGACACAGACACGCAGTATTTT
TRBD2	TRBV9	TRBJ2-7	many	CASSVGLAGQAYEQYF	TGTGCCAGCAGCGTAGGGCTAGCGGGCCAAGCGTACGAGCAGTACTTC
TRBD1	TRBV7-3	TRBJ2-1	few	CASSVRQGAAEQFF	TGTGCCAGCAGCGTAAGACAGGGAGCGGCTGAGCAGTTCTTC
NA	TRBV5-1	TRBJ2-7	few	CASGGDPRYNEQYF	TGCGCCAGCGGTGGGGACCCACGTTACAATGAGCAGTACTTC
TRBD1	TRBV7-2	TRBJ2-5	NA	CASSLWTGGKETQYF	TGTGCCAGCAGCTTATGGACAGGGGGTAAAGAGACCCAGTACTTC
NA	TRBV20-1	TRBJ1-2	NA	CSARERAYGYTF	TGCAGTGCTAGAGAAAGGGCTTATGGCTACACCTTC
TRBD2	TRBV29-1	TRBJ2-7	NA	CSVDGGDEQYF	TGCAGCGTTGATGGGGGGGACGAGCAGTACTTC
NA	TRBV6-5	TRBJ2-6	many	CASSYSILSGANVLTF	TGTGCCAGCAGTTACTCGATACTCTCTGGGGCCAACGTCCTGACTTTC
TRBD1	TRBV7-9	TRBJ1-1	few	CASSFPDRGLTEAFF	TGTGCCAGCAGCTTCCCGGACAGGGGATTGACTGAAGCTTTCTTT
NA	TRBV5-1	TRBJ2-2	few	CASSPDPPPGELFF	TGCGCCAGCAGCCCGGACCCGCCACCCGGGGAGCTGTTTTTT
NA	TRBV7-2	TRBJ2-7	many	CASSPLQGNEQYF	TGTGCCAGCAGCCCTTTACAGGGAAACGAGCAGTACTTC
NA	TRBV10-3	TRBJ2-4	NA	CAISGKDSGAKNIQYF	TGTGCCATCAGTGGCAAGGATTCGGGGGCCAAAAACATTCAGTACTTC
TRBD2	TRBV5-6	TRBJ2-3	NA	CASRISGGALDTQYF	TGTGCCAGCAGGATTAGCGGGGGGGCGTTAGATACGCAGTATTTT
NA	TRBV14	TRBJ1-4	NA	CASSVSYPRSGEKLFF	TGTGCCAGCAGCGTATCCTACCCAAGGAGTGGTGAAAAACTGTTTTTT
NA	TRBV3-1	TRBJ2-3	NA	CASSQAYRVGTDTQYF	TGTGCCAGCAGCCAAGCGTACAGGGTTGGCACGGATACGCAGTATTTT
TRBD1	TRBV28	TRBJ2-7	NA	CASSLGTVSYNEQYF	TGTGCCAGCAGCCTAGGGACAGTGTCCTACAATGAGCAGTACTTC
NA	TRBV27	TRBJ1-6	NA	CASSPGTDIRISPPHF	TGTGCCAGCAGTCCCGGGACGGACATTCGAATTTCACCCCCCCACTTT